Below, 31 T cell receptor beta chains from the same sample are listed, as sequenced in a study of blood T cell repertoires in COVID-19. Data came from immunoSEQ multiplex PCR; TCRdb stores just in-frame clones and leaves some out. The repertoire consists of 30,000 to 40,000 clones, with roughly three quarters occurring once and the leading ten covering 16%. Specimen: peripheral blood. All receptors come from a human donor in a cohort sampled during active COVID-19.

The rearrangement joins TRBV19 to TRBJ2-7; D is undetermined. The V gene lost 6 bases and the J gene lost 2 bases, with 14 bases spanning the gap. Germline-derived CDR1 and CDR2 are LNHDA and SQIVND (reference sequence). This CDR3 region has 14 residues. CDR3 in DNA: TGTGCCAGTAGCCGCTCTCAACTGGCCTACGAGCAGTACTTC. Its protein is CASSRSQLAYEQYF.

J is TRBJ1-2 and V is TRBV6-2 or TRBV6-3; D call uncertain. Germline values: CDR1 MNHEY, CDR2 SVGEGT. This CDR3 comprises 16 residues. With 2 bases removed from V and 7 bases from J, the gap between germline ends came to 20 bases. CDR3 sequence: CASSYPTPREVGGYTF. CDR3 DNA: TGTGCCAGCAGTTACCCCACCCCACGTGAGGTCGGTGGCTACACCTTC.

This clone was observed a handful of times. V and J are TRBV9 and TRBJ2-2, with D possibly matching TRBD2 (5 bases). The germline gives CDR1 SGDLS, CDR2 YYNGEE. This CDR3 region has 16 residues. V lost 3 bases and J lost 5, with 17 bases in between. As DNA, the CDR3 is TGTGCCAGCAGCGACAGAGGAGGCAGAGAGACCGGGGAGCTGTTTTTT. This gives the protein CASSDRGGRETGELFF.

The chain uses TRBV7-8 and TRBJ1-3; D is uncertain. The CDR3 is 17 residues long. The germline gives CDR1 SGHVS, CDR2 FQNEAQ. Trimming took off 1 base at V and 4 bases at J, with 17 bases between the two ends. The CDR3 DNA reads as TGTGCCAGCAGCTTAGGGTTGAGACGGGGAAGCGGAAACACCATATATTTT. Its translation is CASSLGLRRGSGNTIYF.

J is TRBJ2-7 and V is TRBV9, with a tentative D call TRBD1 (6 bases). Germline lookup yields CDR1 SGDLS and CDR2 YYNGEE. CDR3 length: 15 residues. Trimming left V 6 bases short and J 4 bases short, with 20 bases between. The CDR3 coding sequence is TGTGCCAGCACCATGGGTACAGGGAAGCGATACGAGCAGTACTTC. Encoded protein: CASTMGTGKRYEQYF.

The genes are TRBV30 and TRBJ1-2; TRBD1 agrees at 7 bases. Losses at the gene ends were 3 bases for V and 8 bases for J; bases not matched to a gene: 9. This CDR3 is 13 amino acids long. CDR1 GTSNPN and CDR2 SVGIG come from the germline V gene (reference sequence). The CDR3 region is CAWSAGTARGYTF. The CDR3 DNA sequence: TGTGCCTGGAGCGCCGGGACAGCGAGGGGCTACACCTTC. Filled out from reference TRBV30 and TRBJ1-2, the complete variable domain reads SQTIHQWPATLVQPVGSPLSLECTVEGTSNPNLYWYRQAAGRGLQLLFYSVGIGQISSEVPQNLSASRPQDRQFILSSKKLLLSDSGFYLCAWSAGTARGYTFGSGTRLTVV.

V is TRBV2 and J is TRBJ2-5; 9 bases line up with TRBD2. With 5 bases clipped from V and 4 bases from J, the junction kept 11 bases outside the gene matches. This CDR3 contains 16 residues. Germline V gene lookup returns CDR1 SNHLY and CDR2 FYNNEI. CDR3 nucleotides: TGTGCCAGCAGTAGTCGCCCAGCGGGGGGAGGAGAGACCCAGTACTTC. This codes for CASSSRPAGGGETQYF.

The V call is TRBV3-1 (or the pseudogene TRBV3-2), the J call TRBJ2-4, with TRBD1 identical over 8 bases. J lost 1 base, V lost 6 bases, and 5 bases had no gene match. Germline CDR1 is LGHDT and CDR2 is YNNKEL (reference sequence). The CDR3 spans 15 residues. The CDR3, as DNA: TGTGCCAGCAGGCCAGGGGGCGCGGCCAAAAACATTCAGTACTTC. Protein sequence: CASRPGGAAKNIQYF.

The chain uses TRBV7-9 and TRBJ1-1; 7 bases are a match to TRBD1. V was pared by 5 bases and J by 3 bases, with 3 bases of the junction left unmatched. The CDR3 consists of 13 residues. Germline V gene sequence: CDR1 SEHNR, CDR2 FQNEAQ (reference sequence). Here the CDR3 DNA reads TGTGCCAGCAGCCCCCAGGGGGACACTGAAGCTTTCTTT. The encoded protein is CASSPQGDTEAFF.

This chain uses TRBV6-1 with TRBJ2-7, with D possibly TRBD2 on 6 matching bases. The CDR3 has 12 amino acids. Germline CDR1 MNHNS, CDR2 SASEGT. Trimming removed 6 bases from V and 7 bases from J, with 13 bases in between. The CDR3 DNA reads TGTGCCAGCAGAGGGACTGCTATAGAGCAGTACTTC. Residues: CASRGTAIEQYF.

The chain is built from TRBV20-1 and TRBJ1-1; no clear D gene. This CDR3 has 11 residues. CDR1 is DFQATT, CDR2 SNEGSKA, per germline (reference sequence). V was shortened by 2 bases and J by 11 bases, with 12 bases between the two germline ends. The CDR3: CSARSGVGAFF. DNA for the CDR3: TGCAGTGCTAGATCCGGAGTCGGGGCTTTCTTT.

The chain employs TRBV2 and TRBJ2-2, with 8 nucleotides matching TRBD2. V lost 4 bases and J lost 4; bases outside the gene matches: 5. CDR3 length: 15 residues. CDR1 and CDR2 from the germline V gene are SNHLY and FYNNEI. The CDR3 DNA sequence: TGTGCCAGCAGTGGTACTAGCGGAGGCACCGGGGAGCTGTTTTTT. Encoded protein: CASSGTSGGTGELFF.

The chain combines TRBV7-9 with TRBJ2-5, with D hard to call. CDR1 is SEHNR and CDR2 is FQNEAQ in the germline V gene (reference sequence). V lost 5 bases and J lost 4, with 8 bases in between. This CDR3 comprises 12 residues. Written as DNA, the CDR3 is TGTGCCAGCAGCCGCGAGAGAGAGACCCAGTACTTC. Translated: CASSRERETQYF.

This chain uses TRBV7-9 with TRBJ1-6, with 7 bases identical to TRBD1. After removal of 4 bases from V and 4 bases from J, the junction contained 7 bases not matched to a gene. CDR1 SEHNR and CDR2 FQNEAQ come from the germline V gene (reference sequence). This CDR3 comprises 16 residues. The CDR3 sequence is CASSSRTGTYNSPLHF. CDR3 coding DNA: TGTGCCAGCAGCTCACGGACAGGAACATATAATTCACCCCTCCACTTT.

The rearrangement links TRBV19 to TRBJ2-3; TRBD2 matches 10 bases. Trimming cost V 6 bases and J 1 base; bases outside gene matches: 4. The CDR3 has 15 residues. Germline CDR1 LNHDA, CDR2 SQIVND (reference sequence). CDR3 in DNA: TGTGCCAGTAGGATTAGCGGGGGGCGCACAGATACGCAGTATTTT. Its translation is CASRISGGRTDTQYF.

CDR3 DNA: TGTGCCATCAGCGCCAGGGGTAGGGCTAGCAATCAGCCCCAGCATTTT. The encoded protein is CAISARGRASNQPQHF. The rearrangement links TRBV10-3 to TRBJ1-5, with a tentative D call TRBD1 (6 bases). The germline V gene encodes CDR1 ENHRY and CDR2 SYGVKD. This CDR3 spans 16 amino acids. Trimming cost V 6 bases and J 0 bases, with 15 bases left between them.

The gene calls are TRBV5-5 and TRBJ2-5, with 10 bases matching TRBD2. Unmatched junction bases numbered 10, after V lost 0 bases and J lost 5 bases. Germline CDR1 and CDR2: SGHKS and YYEKEE (reference sequence). This CDR3 comprises 17 residues. CDR3 nucleotides: TGTGCCAGCAGCTTGGTCCTAGCGGGGGCTAAGAGTGAGACCCAGTACTTC. This gives the protein CASSLVLAGAKSETQYF.

CDR3 bases: TGTGCCAGCAGCCCGTTACAGGGAGGCAATCAGCCCCAGCATTTT. Protein product: CASSPLQGGNQPQHF. The rearrangement joins TRBV7-6 to TRBJ1-5; D may be TRBD1 (6 bases). The CDR3 covers 15 residues. V gave up 5 bases and J gave up 2 bases, with 13 bases separating them. CDR1 SGHVS and CDR2 FNYEAQ come from the germline V gene.

The chain couples TRBV5-8 to TRBJ2-4; 7 bases are a match to TRBD1. J gave up 0 bases and V 1 base, and 10 bases lay outside the gene matches. The CDR3 is 18 residues long. Germline V gives CDR1 SGHTS, CDR2 YDEGEE. The CDR3 reads CASSLSGQIPSAKNIQYF. CDR3 coding DNA: TGTGCCAGCAGCTTGTCGGGACAGATTCCTTCAGCCAAAAACATTCAGTACTTC.

This chain uses TRBV5-4 with TRBJ1-2, with 7 bases that match TRBD1. V shed 5 bases and J 0 bases; nucleotides not matched to a gene: 4. CDR1 SGHNT and CDR2 YYREEE come from the germline V gene (reference sequence). This CDR3 has 14 residues. CDR3 protein: CASRPGQTNYGYTF. Written as DNA, the CDR3 is TGTGCCAGCAGGCCGGGACAGACTAACTATGGCTACACCTTC.

The V gene is TRBV30, the J gene TRBJ2-2; the D gene is possibly TRBD2 (6 bases). Looked up from germline, CDR1 is GTSNPN and CDR2 is SVGIG (reference sequence). The length of the CDR3 is 13 residues. Trimming pared 4 bases from V and 6 bases from J, leaving 12 bases between. DNA of the CDR3: TGTGCCTGGAACCGAGGACTATCCGGGGAGCTGTTTTTT. This translates into CAWNRGLSGELFF.

This clone was observed a handful of times. The rearrangement links TRBV2 to TRBJ2-1, with 11 bases that match TRBD2. This CDR3 has 15 amino acids. Germline values: CDR1 SNHLY, CDR2 FYNNEI. Unmatched junction bases numbered 6, after V lost 2 bases and J lost 9 bases. CDR3 nucleotide sequence: TGTGCCAGCAGTGAAACTAGCGGGAGTGGAGGTGAGCAGTTCTTC. It encodes CASSETSGSGGEQFF.

J is TRBJ2-1 and V is TRBV19; 8 bases are a match to TRBD2. Germline V gene sequence: CDR1 LNHDA, CDR2 SQIVND (reference sequence). The CDR3 length is 14 residues. V lost 5 bases and J lost 10; bases outside the gene matches: 10. The CDR3 spells CASSVSGTSYEQFF. The CDR3 DNA reads TGTGCCAGTAGTGTTTCCGGGACTAGTTACGAGCAGTTCTTC.

J is TRBJ1-2 and V is TRBV29-1; the match to TRBD1 covers 7 bases. J gave up 5 bases and V 5 bases, and 8 bases lay outside the gene matches. The CDR3 contains 13 residues. Germline V gene sequence: CDR1 SQVTM, CDR2 ANQGSEA. This chain's CDR3 is CSVRDSSRYGYTF. CDR3 bases: TGCAGCGTTCGGGACAGTTCACGATATGGCTACACCTTC.

The rearrangement joins TRBV4-2 to TRBJ1-2; no firm D call. This CDR3 has 14 amino acids. Trimming stripped 0 bases from V and 2 bases from J, with 7 bases between. Germline CDR1 reads LGHNA; CDR2 reads YNFKEQ. The CDR3 DNA reads as TGTGCCAGCAGCCAAGAATCCAGGAACTATGGCTACACCTTC. It translates to CASSQESRNYGYTF.

The chain employs TRBV3-1 (or the pseudogene TRBV3-2) and TRBJ2-6; D gene ambiguous. V lost 1 base to trimming and J lost 0 bases, with 10 bases between them. The CDR3 is 17 residues long. CDR1 LGHDT and CDR2 YNNKEL come from the germline V gene (reference sequence). The chain's CDR3 is CASSQVWASSGANVLTF. The CDR3 DNA reads as TGTGCCAGCAGCCAAGTTTGGGCAAGCTCTGGGGCCAACGTCCTGACTTTC.

The chain employs TRBV7-2 and TRBJ1-4, with TRBD1 as a possible D gene (5 bases). Germline CDR1 and CDR2: SGHTA and FQGNSA. V lost 1 base and J lost 8, with 17 bases in between. This CDR3 has 16 amino acids. CDR3 coding DNA: TGTGCCAGCAGCTTAGGGGCAGGGCAGCGCGGAGAAAAACTGTTTTTT. It specifies CASSLGAGQRGEKLFF. The complete variable domain, with remaining parts taken from reference TRBV7-2 and TRBJ1-4, reads GAGVSQSPSNKVTEKGKDVELRCDPISGHTALYWYRQSLGQGLEFLIYFQGNSAPDKSGLPSDRFSAERTGGSVSTLTIQRTQQEDSAVYLCASSLGAGQRGEKLFFGSGTQLSVL.

The V call is TRBV19, the J call TRBJ1-2; 8 positions agree with TRBD1. CDR1 LNHDA and CDR2 SQIVND come from the germline V gene (reference sequence). This CDR3 is built from 14 residues. With V trimmed by 7 bases and J by 0 bases, 4 bases remained unmatched. The CDR3 is CASKDRASNYGYTF. CDR3 bases: TGTGCCAGTAAGGACAGGGCCTCTAACTATGGCTACACCTTC. The full variable domain, with the rest looked up from reference TRBV19 and TRBJ1-2, is DGGITQSPKYLFRKEGQNVTLSCEQNLNHDAMYWYRQDPGQGLRLIYYSQIVNDFQKGDIAEGYSVSREKKESFPLTVTSAQKNPTAFYLCASKDRASNYGYTFGSGTRLTVV.

This CDR3 is CASSSSGQGRTDNSPLHF. CDR3 in DNA: TGTGCCAGCTCCTCCTCGGGACAGGGCCGGACCGATAATTCACCCCTCCACTTT. The chain joins TRBV18 to TRBJ1-6; the match to TRBD1 covers 9 bases. The CDR3 covers 18 residues. CDR1 and CDR2 from the germline V gene are KGHSH and LQKENI. The V gene end was trimmed by 6 bases and the J gene end by 5 bases; junction bases not matched to a gene: 14.

The chain couples TRBV18 to TRBJ2-7, with TRBD1 as a possible D gene (6 bases). V was trimmed by 5 bases and J by 4 bases, leaving 21 bases between them. The CDR3 has 16 amino acids. Germline-derived CDR1 and CDR2 are KGHSH and LQKENI. The CDR3: CASSSRTGYGPYEQYF. The CDR3 nucleotides read TGTGCCAGCTCATCCCGAACAGGGTACGGTCCTTACGAGCAGTACTTC.

The chain recombines TRBV19 with TRBJ2-5; D may be TRBD2 (5 bases). The CDR3 length is 16 residues. V was shortened by 1 base and J by 4 bases, with 16 bases between the two germline ends. Per the germline V gene, CDR1 is LNHDA and CDR2 is SQIVND (reference sequence). As DNA, the CDR3 is TGTGCCAGTAGTATAGCCCCCCCGGGGAAGGGAGAGACCCAGTACTTC. Translation: CASSIAPPGKGETQYF.